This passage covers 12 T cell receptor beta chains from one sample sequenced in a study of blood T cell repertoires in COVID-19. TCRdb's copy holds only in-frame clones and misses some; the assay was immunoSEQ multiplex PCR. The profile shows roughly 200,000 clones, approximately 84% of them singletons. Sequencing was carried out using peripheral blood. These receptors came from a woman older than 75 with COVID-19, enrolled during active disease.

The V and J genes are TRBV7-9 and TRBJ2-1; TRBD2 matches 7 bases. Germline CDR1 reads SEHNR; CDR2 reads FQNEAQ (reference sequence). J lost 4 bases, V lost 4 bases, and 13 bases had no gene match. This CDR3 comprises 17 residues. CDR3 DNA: TGTGCCAGCAGCTCCCAGAGGAGACTAGCCTCTTACAATGAGCAGTTCTTC. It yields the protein CASSSQRRLASYNEQFF.

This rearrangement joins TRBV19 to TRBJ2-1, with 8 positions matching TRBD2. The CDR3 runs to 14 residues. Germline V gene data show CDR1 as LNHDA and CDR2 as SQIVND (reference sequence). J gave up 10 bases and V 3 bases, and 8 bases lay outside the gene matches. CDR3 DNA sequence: TGTGCCAGTAGTATTCGCGGGGGGCCTTTCGAGCAGTTCTTC. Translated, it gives CASSIRGGPFEQFF.

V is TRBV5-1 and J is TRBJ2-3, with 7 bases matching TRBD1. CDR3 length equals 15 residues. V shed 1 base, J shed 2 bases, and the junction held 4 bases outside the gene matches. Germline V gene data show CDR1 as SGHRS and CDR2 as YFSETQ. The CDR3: CASSLPGQNTDTQYF. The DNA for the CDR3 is TGCGCCAGCAGCTTGCCGGGACAGAACACAGATACGCAGTATTTT.

The DNA for the CDR3 is TGTGCCAGCTCGGTTGGGAACACTGAAGCTTTCTTT. Translating gives CASSVGNTEAFF. The chain couples TRBV28 to TRBJ1-1; D not certain. Trimming left V 8 bases short and J 1 base short, with 8 bases between. The CDR3 covers 12 residues. CDR1 is MDHEN and CDR2 is SYDVKM in the germline V gene.

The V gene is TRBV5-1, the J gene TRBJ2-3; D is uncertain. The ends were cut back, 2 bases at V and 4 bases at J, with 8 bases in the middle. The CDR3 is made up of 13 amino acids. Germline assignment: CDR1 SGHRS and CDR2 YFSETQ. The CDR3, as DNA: TGCGCCAGCAGCTTCGCAGGATCAGATACGCAGTATTTT. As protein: CASSFAGSDTQYF.

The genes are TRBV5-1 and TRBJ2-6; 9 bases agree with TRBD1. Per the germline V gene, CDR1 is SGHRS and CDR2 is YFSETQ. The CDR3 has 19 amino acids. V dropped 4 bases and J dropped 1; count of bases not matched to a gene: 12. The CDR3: CASSRPWDRELSGANVLTF. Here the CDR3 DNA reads TGCGCCAGCAGCCGACCTTGGGACAGGGAGTTATCTGGGGCCAACGTCCTGACTTTC.

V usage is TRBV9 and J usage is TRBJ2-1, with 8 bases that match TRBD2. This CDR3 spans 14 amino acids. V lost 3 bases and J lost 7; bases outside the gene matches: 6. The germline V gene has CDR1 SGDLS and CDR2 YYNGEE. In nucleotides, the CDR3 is TGTGCCAGCAGCGGGGTAGCGGGATTGAATGAGCAGTTCTTC. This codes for CASSGVAGLNEQFF.

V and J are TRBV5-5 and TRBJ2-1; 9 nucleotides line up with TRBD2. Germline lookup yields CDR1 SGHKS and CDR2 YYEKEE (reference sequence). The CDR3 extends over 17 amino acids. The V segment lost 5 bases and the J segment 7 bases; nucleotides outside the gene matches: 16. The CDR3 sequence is CASRTLGLAGIGNEQFF. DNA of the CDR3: TGTGCCAGCAGGACACTCGGGCTAGCGGGAATCGGGAATGAGCAGTTCTTC.

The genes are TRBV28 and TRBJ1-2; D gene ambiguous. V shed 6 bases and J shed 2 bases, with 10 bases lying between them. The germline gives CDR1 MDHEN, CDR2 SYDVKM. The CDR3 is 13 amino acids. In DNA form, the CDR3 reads TGTGCCAGCAGCTATCCCCCCAACTATGGCTACACCTTC. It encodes CASSYPPNYGYTF.

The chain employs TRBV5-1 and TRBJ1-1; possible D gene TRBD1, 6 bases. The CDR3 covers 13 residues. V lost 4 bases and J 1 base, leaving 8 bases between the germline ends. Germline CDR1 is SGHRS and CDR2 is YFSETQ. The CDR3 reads CASSIQGNTEAFF. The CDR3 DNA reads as TGCGCCAGCAGCATACAGGGGAACACTGAAGCTTTCTTT.

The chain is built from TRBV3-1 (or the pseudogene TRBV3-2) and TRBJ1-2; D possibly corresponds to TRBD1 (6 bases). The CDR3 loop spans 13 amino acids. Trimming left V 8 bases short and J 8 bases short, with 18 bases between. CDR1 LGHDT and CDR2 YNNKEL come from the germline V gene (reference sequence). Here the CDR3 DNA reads TGTGCCAGCCACAGAGGGGGGGCGACCGGCTACACCTTC. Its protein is CASHRGGATGYTF.

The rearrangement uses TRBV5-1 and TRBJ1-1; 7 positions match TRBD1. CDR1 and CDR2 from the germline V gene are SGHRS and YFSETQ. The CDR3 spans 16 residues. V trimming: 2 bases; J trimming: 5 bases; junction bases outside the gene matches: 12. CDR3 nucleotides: TGCGCCAGCAGCTTCTCGGGGCCCCAGGGGGAGACTGAAGCTTTCTTT. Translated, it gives CASSFSGPQGETEAFF.